The T cell receptor (beta chain) under discussion was sequenced for a study of shared clonotypes between healthy human individuals. Worth noting for this clone: Its specificity is not known.

Data came from immunoSEQ multiplex PCR; TCRdb stores just in-frame clones and leaves some out. The sample records about 2.2 million clones, roughly 95% being singletons. Findings and caveats of the study: Although depth was large, rarefaction showed that sequencing of the sorted subsets was incomplete. Estimated clonotype richness was generally higher in naive than memory subsets. Blood was the sole source, and tissue repertoires probably differ.

CD45RO negativity and positive selection for CCR7 defined naive CD8 cells, a population that excluded terminally differentiated effector memory CD45RA+ cells. The CDR3 is 15 residues long. V lost 5 bases, J lost 2 bases, and 7 bases stayed unmatched. CDR1 is MGHRA and CDR2 is YSYEKL in the germline V gene. The sample comprised naive CD8+ T cells from PBMCs. The chain recombines TRBV4-1 with TRBJ2-7; 9 positions match TRBD2. This clonotype was sampled from a man between 18 and 29 years old in good health. Some clones in this sample may be carry-over from other donors' samples. CDR3 nucleotides: TGCGCCAGCAGCAGCAAGACTAGCGGAGCCTACGAGCAGTACTTC. Residues: CASSSKTSGAYEQYF.